This entry is about one T cell receptor (beta chain). Its target is unknown. 60 Vbeta and 13 Jbeta primers were used in PCR. Only in-frame clones appear in the TCRdb table, and some are missing; sequencing was by immunoSEQ multiplex PCR. Among over 150,000 clones listed, around 79% were seen once. The data originate from a study of cytomegalovirus exposure and HLA in healthy donors. The CDR3 runs 13 residues. Germline lookup yields CDR1 GTSNPN and CDR2 SVGIG (reference sequence). The ends were cut back, 0 bases at V and 3 bases at J, with 8 bases in the middle. General observations from the study: It is likely that the observed cluster of highly shared sequence variants was a sequencing artifact. Earlier analysis yielded a pattern in which most TCR beta V segments were productive about 90% or about 30% of the time.

The sequence was collected from a girl aged 5-17 years in good health and CMV-seropositive. The chain joins TRBV30 to TRBJ1-1; D gene unclear. Sequenced sample: PBMCs. CDR3: CAWSVGLYTEAFF. CDR3 bases: TGTGCCTGGAGTGTCGGGTTGTACACTGAAGCTTTCTTT.